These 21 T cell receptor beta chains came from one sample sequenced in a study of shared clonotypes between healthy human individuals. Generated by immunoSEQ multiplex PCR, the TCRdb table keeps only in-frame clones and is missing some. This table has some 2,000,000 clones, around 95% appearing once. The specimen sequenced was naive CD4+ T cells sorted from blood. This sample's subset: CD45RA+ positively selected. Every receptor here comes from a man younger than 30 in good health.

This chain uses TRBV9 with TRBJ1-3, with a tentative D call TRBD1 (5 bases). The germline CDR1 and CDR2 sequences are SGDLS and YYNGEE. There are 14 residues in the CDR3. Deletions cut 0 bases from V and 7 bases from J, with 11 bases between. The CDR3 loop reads CASSVEGRDNTIYF. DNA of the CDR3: TGTGCCAGCAGCGTAGAGGGGAGGGATAACACCATATATTTT.

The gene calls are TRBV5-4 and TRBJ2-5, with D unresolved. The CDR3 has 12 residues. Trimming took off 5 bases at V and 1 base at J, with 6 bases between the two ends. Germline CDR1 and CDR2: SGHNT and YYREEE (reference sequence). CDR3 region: CASSNSQETQYF. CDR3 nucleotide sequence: TGTGCCAGCAGTAATAGCCAAGAGACCCAGTACTTC.

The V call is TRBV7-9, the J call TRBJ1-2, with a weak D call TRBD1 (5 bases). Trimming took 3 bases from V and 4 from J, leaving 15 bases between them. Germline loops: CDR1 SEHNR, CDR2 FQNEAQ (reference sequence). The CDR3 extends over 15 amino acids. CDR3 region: CASSLVPGMGYGYTF. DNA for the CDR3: TGTGCCAGCAGCTTGGTTCCAGGGATGGGCTATGGCTACACCTTC.

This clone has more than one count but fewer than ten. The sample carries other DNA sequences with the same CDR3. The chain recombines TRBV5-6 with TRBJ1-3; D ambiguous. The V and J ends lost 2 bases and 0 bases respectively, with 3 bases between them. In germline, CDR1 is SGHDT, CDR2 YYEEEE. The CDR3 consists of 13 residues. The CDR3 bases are TGTGCCAGCAGCTTTCCCTCTGGAAACACCATATATTTT. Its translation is CASSFPSGNTIYF.

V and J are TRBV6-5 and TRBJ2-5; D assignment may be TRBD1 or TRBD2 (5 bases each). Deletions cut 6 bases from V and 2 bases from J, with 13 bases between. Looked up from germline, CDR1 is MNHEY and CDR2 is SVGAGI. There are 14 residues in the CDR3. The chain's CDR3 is CASSPGALQETQYF. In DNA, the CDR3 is TGTGCCAGCAGCCCCGGGGCCCTACAAGAGACCCAGTACTTC.

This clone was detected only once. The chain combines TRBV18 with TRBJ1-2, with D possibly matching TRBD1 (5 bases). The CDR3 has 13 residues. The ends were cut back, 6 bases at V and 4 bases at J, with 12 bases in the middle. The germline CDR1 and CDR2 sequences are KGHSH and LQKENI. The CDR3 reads CASSLRESYGYTF. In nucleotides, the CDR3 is TGTGCCAGCTCCCTCAGGGAATCCTATGGCTACACCTTC. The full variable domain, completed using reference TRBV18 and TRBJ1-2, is NAGVMQNPRHLVRRRGQEARLRCSPMKGHSHVYWYRQLPEEGLKFMVYLQKENIIDESGMPKERFSAEFPKEGPSILRIQQVVRGDSAAYFCASSLRESYGYTFGSGTRLTVV.

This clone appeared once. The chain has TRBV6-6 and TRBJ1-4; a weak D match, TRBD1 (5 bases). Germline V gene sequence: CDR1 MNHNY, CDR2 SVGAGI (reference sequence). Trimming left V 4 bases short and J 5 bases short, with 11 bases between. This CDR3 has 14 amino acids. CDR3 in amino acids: CASSFRDGNEKLFF. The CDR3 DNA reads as TGTGCCAGCAGTTTCCGGGACGGGAATGAAAAACTGTTTTTT.

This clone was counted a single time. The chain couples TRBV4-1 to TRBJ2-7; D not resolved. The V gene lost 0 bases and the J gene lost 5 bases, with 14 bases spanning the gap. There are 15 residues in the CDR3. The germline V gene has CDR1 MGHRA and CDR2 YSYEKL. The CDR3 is CASSQEGSRTHEQYF. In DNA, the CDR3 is TGCGCCAGCAGCCAAGAGGGTAGCAGGACCCACGAGCAGTACTTC.

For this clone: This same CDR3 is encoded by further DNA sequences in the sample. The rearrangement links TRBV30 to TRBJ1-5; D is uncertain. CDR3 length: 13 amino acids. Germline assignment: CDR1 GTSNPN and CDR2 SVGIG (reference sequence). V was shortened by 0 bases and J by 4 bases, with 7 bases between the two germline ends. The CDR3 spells CAWSVAGNQPQHF. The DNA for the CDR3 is TGTGCCTGGAGTGTAGCGGGGAATCAGCCCCAGCATTTT. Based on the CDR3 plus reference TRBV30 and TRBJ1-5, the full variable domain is SQTIHQWPATLVQPVGSPLSLECTVEGTSNPNLYWYRQAAGRGLQLLFYSVGIGQISSEVPQNLSASRPQDRQFILSSKKLLLSDSGFYLCAWSVAGNQPQHFGDGTRLSIL.

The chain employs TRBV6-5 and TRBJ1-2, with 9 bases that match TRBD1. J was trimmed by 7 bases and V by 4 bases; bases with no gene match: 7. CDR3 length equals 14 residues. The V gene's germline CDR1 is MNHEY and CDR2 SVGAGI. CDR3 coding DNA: TGTGCCAGCAGTTCCCCCCGGACAGGGGCTGGCTACACCTTC. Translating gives CASSSPRTGAGYTF.

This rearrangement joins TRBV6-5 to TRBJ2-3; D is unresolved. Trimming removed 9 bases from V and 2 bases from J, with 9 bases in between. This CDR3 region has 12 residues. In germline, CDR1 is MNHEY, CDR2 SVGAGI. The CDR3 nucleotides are TGTGCCAGTCGTCCCTCCACAGATACGCAGTATTTT. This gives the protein CASRPSTDTQYF.

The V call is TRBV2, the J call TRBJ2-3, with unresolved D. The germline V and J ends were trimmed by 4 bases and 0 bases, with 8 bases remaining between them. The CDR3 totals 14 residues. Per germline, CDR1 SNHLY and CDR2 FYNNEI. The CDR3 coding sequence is TGTGCCAGCAGTGCCTCGTCTAGCACAGATACGCAGTATTTT. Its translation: CASSASSSTDTQYF.

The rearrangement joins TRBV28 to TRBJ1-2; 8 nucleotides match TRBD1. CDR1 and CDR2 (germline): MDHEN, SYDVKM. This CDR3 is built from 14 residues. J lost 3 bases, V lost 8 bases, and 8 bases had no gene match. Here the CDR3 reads CASAARGRYYGYTF. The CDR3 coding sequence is TGTGCCAGCGCGGCCAGGGGGCGTTACTATGGCTACACCTTC.

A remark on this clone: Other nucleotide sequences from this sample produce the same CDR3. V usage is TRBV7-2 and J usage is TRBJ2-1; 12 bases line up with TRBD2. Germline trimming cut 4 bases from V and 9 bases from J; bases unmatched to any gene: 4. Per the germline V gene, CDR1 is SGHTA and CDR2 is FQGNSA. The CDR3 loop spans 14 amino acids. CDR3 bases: TGTGCCAGCAGCTCGGGACTAGCGGGCCTTGAGCAGTTCTTC. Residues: CASSSGLAGLEQFF.

Written as DNA, the CDR3 is TGTGCCGTGGGGCTTGGGACAGGGCTCGGAGCTGGAAACACCATATATTTT. It translates to CAVGLGTGLGAGNTIYF. The chain employs TRBV19 and TRBJ1-3, with TRBD1 matching over 9 bases. CDR1 is LNHDA and CDR2 is SQIVND in the germline V gene (reference sequence). CDR3 length equals 17 residues. Trimming cost V 11 bases and J 2 bases; bases outside gene matches: 16.

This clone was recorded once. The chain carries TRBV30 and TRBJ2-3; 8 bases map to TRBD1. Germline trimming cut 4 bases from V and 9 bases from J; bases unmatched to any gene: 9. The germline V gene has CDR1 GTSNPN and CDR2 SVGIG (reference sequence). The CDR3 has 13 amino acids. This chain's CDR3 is CAWISTGGLTQYF. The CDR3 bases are TGTGCCTGGATATCAACAGGGGGGCTGACGCAGTATTTT.

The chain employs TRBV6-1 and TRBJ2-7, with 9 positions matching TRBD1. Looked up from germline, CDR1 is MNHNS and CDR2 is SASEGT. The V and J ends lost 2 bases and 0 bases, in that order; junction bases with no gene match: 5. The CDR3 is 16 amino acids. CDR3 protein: CASSERGQGISYEQYF. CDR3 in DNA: TGTGCCAGCAGTGAAAGGGGACAGGGCATCTCCTACGAGCAGTACTTC.

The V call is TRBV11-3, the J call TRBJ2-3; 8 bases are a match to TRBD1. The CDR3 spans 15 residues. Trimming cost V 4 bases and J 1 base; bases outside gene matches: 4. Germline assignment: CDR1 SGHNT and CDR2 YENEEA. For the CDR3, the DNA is TGTGCCAGCAGCTACACGGACAGGGGCACAGATACGCAGTATTTT. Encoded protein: CASSYTDRGTDTQYF.

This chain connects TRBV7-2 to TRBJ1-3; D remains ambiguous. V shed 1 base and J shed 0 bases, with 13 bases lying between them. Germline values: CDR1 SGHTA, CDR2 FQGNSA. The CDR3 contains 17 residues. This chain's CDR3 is CASSLGYGVFSGNTIYF. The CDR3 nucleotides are TGTGCCAGCAGCTTAGGTTACGGGGTGTTCTCTGGAAACACCATATATTTT. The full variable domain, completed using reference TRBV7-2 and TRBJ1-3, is GAGVSQSPSNKVTEKGKDVELRCDPISGHTALYWYRQSLGQGLEFLIYFQGNSAPDKSGLPSDRFSAERTGGSVSTLTIQRTQQEDSAVYLCASSLGYGVFSGNTIYFGEGSWLTVV.

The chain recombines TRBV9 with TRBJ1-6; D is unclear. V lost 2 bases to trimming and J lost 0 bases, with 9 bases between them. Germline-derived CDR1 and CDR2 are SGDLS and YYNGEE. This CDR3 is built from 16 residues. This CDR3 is CASSVLPSSYNSPLHF. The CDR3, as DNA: TGTGCCAGCAGCGTTTTACCGAGCTCCTATAATTCACCCCTCCACTTT.

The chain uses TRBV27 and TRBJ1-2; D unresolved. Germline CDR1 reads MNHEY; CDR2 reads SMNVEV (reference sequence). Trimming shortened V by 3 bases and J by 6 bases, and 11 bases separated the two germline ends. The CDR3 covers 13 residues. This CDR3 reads CASSFRRLDGYTF. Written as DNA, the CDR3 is TGTGCCAGCAGTTTCCGCCGACTGGATGGCTACACCTTC.